These 15 T cell receptor beta chains were all obtained from the same sample, sequenced in a study of Ad26.COV2.S vaccination and SARS-CoV-2 variants. Sample treatment: around 19 received Ad26.COV2.S at low or high dose, single or two shots; about 5 received placebo; per-sample allocation not given. On day 63 after the first injection, vaccine and placebo recipients gave samples. Sequencing was performed with immunoSEQ multiplex PCR; in TCRdb, only in-frame clones are kept and a portion is missing. The sample carries about 440,000 clones, roughly 88% recorded once. Sequenced material: peripheral blood, taken in a trial of Ad26.COV2.S vaccine versus placebo. The receptors originated from a person between 18 and 59 years old who received the Ad26.COV2.S COVID-19 vaccine or a placebo.

The chain employs TRBV3-1 (or the pseudogene TRBV3-2) and TRBJ2-5; D gene ambiguous. The CDR3 is 14 residues long. Germline V gene data show CDR1 as LGHDT and CDR2 as YNNKEL (reference sequence). V lost 1 base and J lost 4, with 10 bases in between. The DNA of the CDR3 is TGTGCCAGCAGCCAAGGGGCGACGGCAGAGACCCAGTACTTC. It codes for CASSQGATAETQYF.

The rearrangement uses TRBV12-5 and TRBJ1-1, with D possibly TRBD1 on 5 matching bases. Germline values: CDR1 LGHNT, CDR2 FRNRAP. Trimming stripped 1 base from V and 1 base from J, with 10 bases between. This CDR3 has 15 amino acids. The DNA of the CDR3 is TGTGCTAGTGGTTTGGGGGGGACGAGGAACACTGAAGCTTTCTTT. The encoded protein is CASGLGGTRNTEAFF.

The CDR3 loop is CASSARLAGAAGELFF. In nucleotides, the CDR3 is TGTGCCAGCAGCGCTCGACTAGCGGGAGCCGCCGGGGAGCTGTTTTTT. The V and J genes are TRBV11-2 and TRBJ2-2, with 12 bases matching TRBD2. J lost 6 bases, V lost 5 bases, and 7 bases had no gene match. The germline V gene has CDR1 SGHAT and CDR2 FQNNGV. There are 16 residues in the CDR3.

The chain carries TRBV5-1 and TRBJ1-4, with D perhaps TRBD1 (6 bases). Looked up from germline, CDR1 is SGHRS and CDR2 is YFSETQ. The CDR3 is made up of 16 amino acids. Trimming stripped 4 bases from V and 0 bases from J, with 13 bases between. The CDR3 sequence: CASSVQGDATNEKLFF. The DNA for the CDR3 is TGCGCCAGCAGCGTACAGGGAGACGCAACTAATGAAAAACTGTTTTTT.

The chain has TRBV4-3 and TRBJ1-2, with 8 bases that match TRBD1. Trimming at V came to 4 bases and at J to 4 bases, leaving 5 bases not matched to a gene. Germline CDR1 is LGHNA and CDR2 is YSLEER. The CDR3 spans 14 residues. CDR3 bases: TGCGCCAGCAGCCTAGACAGGGGCGTCTATGGCTACACCTTC. It yields the protein CASSLDRGVYGYTF.

The chain uses TRBV2 and TRBJ2-1, with 7 bases matching TRBD2. Germline assignment: CDR1 SNHLY and CDR2 FYNNEI. This CDR3 is 16 amino acids long. V trimming: 5 bases; J trimming: 4 bases; junction bases outside the gene matches: 11. DNA of the CDR3: TGTGCCAGCAGTCCGGGAGGACTAGACGGATACAATGAGCAGTTCTTC. It encodes CASSPGGLDGYNEQFF.

This clone has a single count. The chain combines TRBV30 with TRBJ2-5; D is unclear. V was clipped by 2 bases and J by 3 bases, with 1 base between them. CDR1 is GTSNPN and CDR2 is SVGIG in the germline V gene (reference sequence). This CDR3 spans 10 amino acids. The CDR3 region is CAWSKETQYF. The CDR3 nucleotides are TGTGCCTGGAGTAAAGAGACCCAGTACTTC.

This clone was recorded only once. Distinct nucleotide sequences in the sample also encode this CDR3. This sequence joins TRBV29-1 and TRBJ1-2; 9 bases align to TRBD1. This CDR3 comprises 13 residues. The junction had 6 bases not matched to a gene; V was cut back by 6 bases and J by 4 bases. Germline-derived CDR1 and CDR2 are SQVTM and ANQGSEA. The CDR3 is CSVDGTGPYGYTF. The CDR3 nucleotides read TGCAGCGTCGACGGGACAGGGCCCTATGGCTACACCTTC.

The chain uses TRBV27 and TRBJ1-5, with 11 positions matching TRBD1. With V trimmed by 5 bases and J by 5 bases, 8 bases remained unmatched. The CDR3 contains 16 residues. Germline loops: CDR1 MNHEY, CDR2 SMNVEV (reference sequence). The CDR3 DNA sequence: TGTGCCAGCAGTGGACAGGGGGCCGCTGCTTATCAGCCCCAGCATTTT. It is translated as CASSGQGAAAYQPQHF.

V and J are TRBV28 and TRBJ2-2, with D hard to call. V gave up 2 bases and J gave up 5 bases, with 12 bases separating them. The CDR3 length is 15 residues. Per the germline V gene, CDR1 is MDHEN and CDR2 is SYDVKM. The CDR3 DNA is TGTGCCAGCAGTTTAAGAAGGCAGGTAACCGGGGAGCTGTTTTTT. It is translated as CASSLRRQVTGELFF.

The chain links TRBV5-6 to TRBJ2-7, with TRBD1 matching over 8 bases. The CDR3 is 15 amino acids. V lost 0 bases and J lost 6; bases outside the gene matches: 8. Germline V CDR1 and CDR2: SGHDT, YYEEEE. The CDR3 sequence is CASSLAWTGSGEQYF. The DNA for the CDR3 is TGTGCCAGCAGCTTGGCCTGGACAGGGAGTGGCGAGCAGTACTTC.

This sequence joins TRBV27 and TRBJ2-1; 7 positions agree with TRBD2. The length of the CDR3 is 16 residues. Trimming cost V 4 bases and J 9 bases; bases outside gene matches: 15. Germline CDR1 MNHEY, CDR2 SMNVEV (reference sequence). The CDR3 DNA sequence: TGTGCCAGCAGTTCCCCCCGGGGGGAGGGCCAAGGTGAGCAGTTCTTC. Protein product: CASSSPRGEGQGEQFF.

This CDR3 reads CSVGEDKETQYF. The CDR3 DNA sequence: TGCAGCGTTGGCGAAGATAAAGAGACCCAGTACTTC. The chain uses TRBV29-1 and TRBJ2-5, with D hard to call. The CDR3 consists of 12 residues. V lost 4 bases and J 3 bases, leaving 9 bases between the germline ends. Per germline, CDR1 SQVTM and CDR2 ANQGSEA.

About this clone: The germline gene is not matched at one end of the junction; a read error may be the cause. The CDR3 spells CASSLGQYSEQFF. The CDR3 DNA follows: TGTGCCAGCAGCTTAGGACAATACAGTGAGCAGTTCTTC. V is TRBV11-3 and J is TRBJ2-1; D gene ambiguous. The germline V gene encodes CDR1 SGHNT and CDR2 YENEEA. The CDR3 runs 13 residues.

The chain has TRBV7-9 and TRBJ2-7; TRBD2 is a possible D gene (6 bases). Germline CDR1 SEHNR, CDR2 FQNEAQ (reference sequence). Trimming cost V 5 bases and J 5 bases, with 19 bases left between them. The CDR3 is 15 amino acids. The CDR3 loop reads CASSPLGSLWDEQYF. The CDR3 coding sequence is TGTGCCAGCAGCCCTCTCGGGAGCCTATGGGACGAGCAGTACTTC.